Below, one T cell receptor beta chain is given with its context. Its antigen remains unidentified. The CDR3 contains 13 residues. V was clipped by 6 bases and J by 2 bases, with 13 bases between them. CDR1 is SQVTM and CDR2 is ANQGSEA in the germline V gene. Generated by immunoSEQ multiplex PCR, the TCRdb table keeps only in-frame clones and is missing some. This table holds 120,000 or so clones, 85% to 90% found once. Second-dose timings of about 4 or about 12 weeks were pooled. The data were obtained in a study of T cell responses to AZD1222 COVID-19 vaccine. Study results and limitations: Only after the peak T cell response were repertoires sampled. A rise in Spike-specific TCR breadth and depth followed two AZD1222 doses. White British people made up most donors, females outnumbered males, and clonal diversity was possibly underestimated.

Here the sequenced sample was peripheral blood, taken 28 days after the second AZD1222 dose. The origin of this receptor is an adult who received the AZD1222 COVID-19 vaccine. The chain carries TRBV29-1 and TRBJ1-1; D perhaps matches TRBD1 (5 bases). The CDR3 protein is CSVARQTNTEAFF. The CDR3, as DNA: TGCAGCGTCGCAAGACAGACTAACACTGAAGCTTTCTTT.